This T cell receptor (beta chain) comes out of a study of T cell repertoires in cytomegalovirus infection. TCRdb independently ran MiXCR on the reads; one entry per CDR3 protein. Of 290,000 or so distinct CDR3 sequences detected, about 8.8% appear once; the ten largest clones hold around 2.5%. In this sample, this clonotype turned up a few times. CDR3 length equals 15 residues. Germline V gene data show CDR1 as SGHTS and CDR2 as YDEGEE. V was clipped by 10 bases and J by 0 bases, with 16 bases between them. The TCR sequence derives from a human donor in good health (CMV status not recorded). Some clones in this sample may be carry-over from other donors' samples. What was sequenced was PBMCs. The rearrangement joins TRBV5-8 to TRBJ2-2; D is possibly TRBD2 (6 bases). This CDR3 is CAFHWEESNTGELFF. The CDR3 nucleotides read TGTGCCTTTCATTGGGAGGAGTCGAACACCGGGGAGCTGTTTTTT.